This entry features one TCR beta chain sequence. Its antigen is not identified. Sequencing used immunoSEQ multiplex PCR; TCRdb keeps in-frame clones, though not all of them. The data show 150,000 to 180,000 clones, with 88% seen just once and approximately 3.1% held by the top ten. This record belongs to a study of T cell responses to AZD1222 COVID-19 vaccine. The CDR3 has 14 residues. V gave up 6 bases and J gave up 5 bases; unmatched junction bases: 7. Germline CDR1 SNHLY, CDR2 FYNNEI. The study's findings and limits: Spike-specific TCR breadth and depth rose after two AZD1222 doses. Seropositive status at baseline applied to only 6 or 7 AZD1222 recipients. Researchers took repertoire samples only after the peak T cell response had come. White British people made up most donors, females outnumbered males, and clonal diversity was possibly underestimated.

The TCR originated in an adult in good health. V usage is TRBV2 and J usage is TRBJ1-5, with 7 bases fitting TRBD1. The source was peripheral blood, collected on day 0 of AZD1222 vaccination. The chain's CDR3 is CASRADREDQPQHF. The CDR3 nucleotides are TGTGCCAGCAGGGCCGACAGGGAAGATCAGCCCCAGCATTTT.